The clone carrying this T cell receptor (beta chain) was recorded once. Germline-derived CDR1 and CDR2 are SGDLS and YYNGEE. V was pared by 3 bases and J by 3 bases, with 8 bases of the junction left unmatched. The length of the CDR3 is 15 residues. The data belong to a study of cytomegalovirus exposure and HLA in healthy donors. Overall study: An earlier analysis identified some 110 million unique TCR beta sequences in 150 million to 200 million T cells.

Amplification used 60 Vbeta primers and 13 Jbeta primers. Profiling relied on immunoSEQ multiplex PCR, and the TCRdb table lists in-frame clones only, not all of them. The sample records approximately 150,000 clones, 65% to 70% being singletons. Nominally healthy donors provided the samples, though records likely missed some immune exposures. Sequencing used PBMCs. The TCR was taken from a young woman in good health and CMV-seropositive. This rearrangement joins TRBV9 to TRBJ2-7; TRBD2 matches at 8 bases. The chain's CDR3 is CASSGETSASYEQYF. For the CDR3, the DNA is TGTGCCAGCAGCGGAGAGACTAGCGCAAGCTACGAGCAGTACTTC. The full variable domain, with the rest looked up from reference TRBV9 and TRBJ2-7, is DSGVTQTPKHLITATGQRVTLRCSPRSGDLSVYWYQQSLDQGLQFLIQYYNGEERAKGNILERFSAQQFPDLHSELNLSSLELGDSALYFCASSGETSASYEQYFGPGTRLTVT.